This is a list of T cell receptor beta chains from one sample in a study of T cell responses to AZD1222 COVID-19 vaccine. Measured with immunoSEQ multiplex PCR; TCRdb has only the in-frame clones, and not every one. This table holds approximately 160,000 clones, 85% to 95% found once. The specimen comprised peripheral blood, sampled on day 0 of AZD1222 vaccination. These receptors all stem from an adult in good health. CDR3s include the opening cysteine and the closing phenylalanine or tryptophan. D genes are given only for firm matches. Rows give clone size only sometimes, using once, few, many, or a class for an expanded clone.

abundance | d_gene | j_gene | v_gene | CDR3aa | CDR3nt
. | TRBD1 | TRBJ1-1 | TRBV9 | CASSVGQGGWNTEAFF | TGTGCCAGCAGCGTAGGACAGGGAGGATGGAACACTGAAGCTTTCTTT
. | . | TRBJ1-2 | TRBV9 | CASSVAGVGYGYTF | TGTGCCAGCAGCGTAGCTGGGGTTGGCTATGGCTACACCTTC
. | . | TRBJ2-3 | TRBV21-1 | CASSKGGQPTDTQYF | TGTGCCAGCAGCAAAGGAGGACAGCCCACAGATACGCAGTATTTT
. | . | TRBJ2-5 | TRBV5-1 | CASSKAPQETQYF | TGCGCCAGCAGCAAAGCGCCTCAAGAGACCCAGTACTTC
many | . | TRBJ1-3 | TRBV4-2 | CASSRDSEGPGNTIYF | TGTGCCAGCAGCCGAGACTCGGAGGGGCCCGGAAACACCATATATTTT
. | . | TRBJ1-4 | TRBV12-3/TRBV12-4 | CASSFSTNEKLFF | TGTGCCAGCAGTTTCTCCACTAATGAAAAACTGTTTTTT
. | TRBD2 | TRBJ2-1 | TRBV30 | CAWSSQRGLNEQFF | TGTGCCTGGAGTAGCCAGCGGGGGTTAAATGAGCAGTTCTTC
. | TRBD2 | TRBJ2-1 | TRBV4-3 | CASSQGAGTSAIEQFF | TGCGCCAGCAGCCAAGGGGCAGGGACTAGCGCAATCGAGCAGTTCTTC
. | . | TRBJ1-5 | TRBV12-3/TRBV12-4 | CASSQRRQPQHF | TGTGCCAGCAGTCAGAGAAGACAGCCCCAGCATTTT
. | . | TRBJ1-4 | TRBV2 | CASSEFGGSNEKLFF | TGTGCCAGCAGTGAGTTTGGGGGATCTAATGAAAAACTGTTTTTT
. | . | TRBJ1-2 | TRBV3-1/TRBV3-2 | CASSPQGSWYGYTF | TGTGCCAGCAGCCCGCAGGGATCGTGGTATGGCTACACCTTC
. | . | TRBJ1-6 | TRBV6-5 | CASSPAQENSPLHF | TGTGCCAGCAGCCCCGCGCAGGAAAATTCACCCCTCCACTTT
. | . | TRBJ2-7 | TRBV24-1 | CATQDGETYEQYF | TGTGCCACCCAGGACGGGGAGACCTACGAGCAGTACTTC
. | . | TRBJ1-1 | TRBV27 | CASSFVRNTEAFF | TGTGCCAGCAGTTTTGTCAGGAACACTGAAGCTTTCTTT
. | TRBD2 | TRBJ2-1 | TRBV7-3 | CASSSLAGGYNEQFF | TGTGCCAGCAGCTCACTAGCGGGGGGATACAATGAGCAGTTCTTC
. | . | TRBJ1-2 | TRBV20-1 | CSATFADGYTF | TGCAGTGCCACCTTCGCTGACGGCTACACCTTC
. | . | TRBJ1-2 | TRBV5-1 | CASSSSIQEGYTF | TGCGCCAGCAGCTCCTCAATCCAAGAGGGCTACACCTTC
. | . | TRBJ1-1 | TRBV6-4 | CASSDSRVMRGTEAFF | TGTGCCAGCAGTGACTCGAGGGTGATGAGGGGCACTGAAGCTTTCTTT
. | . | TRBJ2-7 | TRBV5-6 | CASSPQSSYEQYF | TGTGCCAGCAGCCCACAGAGCTCCTACGAGCAGTACTTC
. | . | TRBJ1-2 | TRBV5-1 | CASSMGAGKVDGYTF | TGCGCCAGCAGCATGGGAGCAGGGAAGGTAGATGGCTACACCTTC
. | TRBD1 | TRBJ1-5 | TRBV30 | CAWSKQGDFNQPQHF | TGTGCCTGGAGCAAACAGGGGGATTTCAATCAGCCCCAGCATTTT
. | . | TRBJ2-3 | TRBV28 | CASSPMGQGGFTDTQYF | TGTGCCAGCAGTCCTATGGGGCAGGGCGGATTCACAGATACGCAGTATTTT
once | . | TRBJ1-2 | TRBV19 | CASSIAGSTANYGYTF | TGTGCCAGTAGTATCGCAGGGTCAACAGCTAACTATGGCTACACCTTC
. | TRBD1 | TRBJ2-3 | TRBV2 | CASSQRQGRTDTQYF | TGTGCCAGCAGTCAGAGACAGGGTCGTACAGATACGCAGTATTTT
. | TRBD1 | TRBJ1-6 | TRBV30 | CAWKNRDRVYNSPLHF | TGTGCCTGGAAAAACAGGGACAGGGTCTATAATTCACCCCTCCACTTT
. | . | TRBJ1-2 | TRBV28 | CASSFRRDESYTF | TGTGCCAGCAGTTTTCGCAGGGATGAAAGCTACACCTTC
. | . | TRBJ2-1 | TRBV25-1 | CASSEYFYNEQFF | TGTGCCAGCAGTGAATACTTCTACAATGAGCAGTTCTTC
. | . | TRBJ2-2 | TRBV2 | CASSRQDPNTGELFF | TGTGCCAGCAGTCGACAGGACCCTAACACCGGGGAGCTGTTTTTT
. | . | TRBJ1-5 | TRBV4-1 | CASSQGKVGTANQPQHF | TGCGCCAGCAGCCAAGGTAAAGTAGGCACGGCGAATCAGCCCCAGCATTTT
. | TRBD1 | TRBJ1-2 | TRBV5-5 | CASSVDRGGYGYTF | TGTGCCAGCAGCGTGGACAGGGGCGGCTATGGCTACACCTTC
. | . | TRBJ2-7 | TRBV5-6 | CASFRDTYSYEQYF | TGTGCCAGCTTCCGGGACACCTACTCCTACGAGCAGTACTTC
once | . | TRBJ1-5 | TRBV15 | CATSSEGNQPQHF | TGTGCCACCAGCTCCGAGGGCAATCAGCCCCAGCATTTT
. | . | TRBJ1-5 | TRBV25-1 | CASSESGGPGNQPQHF | TGTGCCAGCAGTGAATCCGGCGGGCCGGGGAATCAGCCCCAGCATTTT
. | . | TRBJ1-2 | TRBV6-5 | CASSSSAGTRGYTF | TGTGCCAGCAGCTCCTCCGCCGGGACGAGGGGCTACACCTTC
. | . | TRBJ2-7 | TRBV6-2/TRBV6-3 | CASSSVHEQYF | TGTGCCAGCAGTTCGGTTCACGAGCAGTACTTC
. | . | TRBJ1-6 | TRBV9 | CASSVLSSYNSPLHF | TGTGCCAGCAGCGTCCTGAGCTCCTATAATTCACCCCTCCACTTT
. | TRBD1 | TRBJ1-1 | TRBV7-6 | CASSLPGDRGLTEAFF | TGTGCCAGCAGCTTACCCGGGGACAGGGGGCTGACTGAAGCTTTCTTT
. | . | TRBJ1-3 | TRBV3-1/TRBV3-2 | CASSQVGASGNTIYF | TGTGCCAGCAGCCAAGTGGGGGCTTCTGGAAACACCATATATTTT
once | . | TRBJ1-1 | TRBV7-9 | CASSWGAGEAFF | TGTGCCAGCAGCTGGGGGGCGGGTGAAGCTTTCTTT
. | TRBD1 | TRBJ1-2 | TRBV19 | CASSAIDRAFRGYTF | TGTGCCAGTAGTGCGATAGACAGGGCCTTTCGGGGCTACACCTTC
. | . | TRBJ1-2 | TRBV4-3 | CASSQQRNGRTVNYGYTF | TGCGCCAGCAGCCAACAACGGAACGGCAGGACGGTAAACTATGGCTACACCTTC
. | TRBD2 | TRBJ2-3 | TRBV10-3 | CAISESASGSADTQYF | TGTGCCATCAGTGAGTCGGCTAGCGGGTCGGCAGATACGCAGTATTTT
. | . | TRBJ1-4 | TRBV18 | CASSPQGESGNEKLFF | TGTGCCAGCTCACCCCAGGGTGAGAGCGGCAATGAAAAACTGTTTTTT
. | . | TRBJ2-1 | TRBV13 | CASSVSVNEQFF | TGTGCCAGCAGCGTTAGCGTGAATGAGCAGTTCTTC
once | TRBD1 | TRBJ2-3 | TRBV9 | CASSSRGQLRTDTQYF | TGTGCCAGCAGCTCTAGGGGACAGCTCCGCACAGATACGCAGTATTTT
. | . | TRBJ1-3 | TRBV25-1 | CASSGAGSSGNTIYF | TGTGCCAGCAGCGGCGCAGGGTCCTCTGGAAACACCATATATTTT
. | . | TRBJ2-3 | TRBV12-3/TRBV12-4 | CASSGVADTQYF | TGTGCCAGCAGCGGGGTCGCAGATACGCAGTATTTT
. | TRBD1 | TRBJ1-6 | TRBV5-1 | CASSSALTGGDSPLHF | TGCGCCAGCAGCTCTGCCTTGACAGGGGGCGATTCACCCCTCCACTTT
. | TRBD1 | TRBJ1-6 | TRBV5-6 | CASSFLDRDLSNSPLHF | TGTGCCAGCAGCTTCCTAGACAGGGACCTTAGCAATTCACCCCTCCACTTT
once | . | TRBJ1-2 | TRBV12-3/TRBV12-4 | CASSQDYGYTF | TGTGCCAGCAGCCAAGACTATGGCTACACCTTC
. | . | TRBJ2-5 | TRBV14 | CASSQVRETQYF | TGTGCCAGCAGCCAAGTCCGAGAGACCCAGTACTTC
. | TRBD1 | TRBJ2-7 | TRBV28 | CASSPGQGADVQYF | TGTGCCAGCAGCCCGGGACAGGGGGCAGATGTGCAGTACTTC